This TCR beta chain was recorded in a study of CD8 T cells in Susac syndrome. Findings of the study overall: Only a relatively small number of individuals were included in the TCR sequencing and HLA analysis.

Reverse transcription of roughly 0.5 to 1 ug RNA was performed with random hexamers. By means of immunoSEQ multiplex PCR, TCR beta CDR3 spanning 54 Vbeta and 13 Jbeta underwent amplification. TCRdb passed the immunoSEQ multiplex PCR reads through MiXCR, listing each CDR3 protein once. The sample records over 200,000 distinct CDR3 sequences, approximately 95% being singletons. On this clonotype itself: Its cognate antigen is unknown.

This CDR3 has 13 residues. The V end lost 7 bases, the J end lost 6 bases, and 16 bases lay between the germline ends. Germline CDR1 reads GTSNPN; CDR2 reads SVGIG (reference sequence). The sequencing input was CD4+ T cells from PBMCs. The receptor's source is a human donor with multiple sclerosis. The chain links TRBV30 to TRBJ1-3; weak D call: TRBD1 (6 bases). The CDR3 DNA sequence: TGTGCCTCTCACCCGGCAGGGGCAAACACCATATATTTT. Translated: CASHPAGANTIYF.